The source of this T cell receptor (beta chain) is a study of blood T cell repertoires in COVID-19. Looking at the study overall: Whether acute or convalescent, the COVID-19 samples came from the United States, Italy and Spain. The analysed material was cDNA or gDNA that came from T cells, B-cell-depleted T cells, or PBMCs.

As handled by the study authors: Using reference gene primer amplification, nucleated cell counts were estimated. This table comes from immunoSEQ multiplex PCR, and its TCRdb copy is limited to in-frame clones, with some not included. V, J and clone size were drawn from that table, and D and trimming were deduced from the DNA. The repertoire holds about 140,000 clones, with 78% as singletons. CDR1 GTSNPN and CDR2 SVGIG come from the germline V gene (reference sequence). The CDR3 spans 14 residues. The J segment lost 4 bases and the V segment lost 4 bases, leaving 5 bases of the junction unmatched. The chain has TRBV30 and TRBJ2-2, with 8 bases identical to TRBD2. The sequenced material came from peripheral blood. This receptor was obtained from a woman aged 55-70 years with acute or convalescent COVID-19. The DNA for the CDR3 is TGTGCCTGGATGAGCGGGAGAAGCACCGGGGAGCTGTTTTTT. Amino acids: CAWMSGRSTGELFF.